Listed below are T cell receptor beta chains from one sample, sequenced in a study of post-analysis software for immune sequencing data. TCRdb itself ran the PCR reads through MiXCR, one entry per CDR3 protein. The sample lists about 770,000 distinct CDR3 sequences; roughly 50% were seen once. The specimen sequenced was blood. These receptors were collected from a girl aged 5 to 17 with multiple sclerosis. CDR3s include the opening cysteine and the closing phenylalanine or tryptophan. A D gene is named only where the DNA matches it firmly. Clone size is given for some rows only: seen once, a few or many times, or a class if the clone is expanded.

.,TRBV5-1,.,TRBJ1-5,CASSYGEEGQPQHF,TGCGCCAGCAGCTATGGTGAGGAGGGACAGCCCCAGCATTTT
few,TRBV29-1,.,TRBJ2-1,CSGKYNEQFF,TGCAGCGGCAAGTACAATGAGCAGTTCTTC
.,TRBV7-9,.,TRBJ2-7,CASSFRYRDEQYF,TGTGCCAGCAGCTTTAGGTATAGGGACGAGCAGTACTTC
.,TRBV6-4,TRBD2,TRBJ2-1,CASALAGASNEQFF,TGTGCCAGCGCACTAGCGGGGGCGTCCAATGAGCAGTTCTTC
.,TRBV6-1,TRBD1,TRBJ2-7,CASNQLDRVYERYF,TGTGCCAGCAATCAGTTGGACAGGGTCTACGAGCGGTACTTC
.,TRBV2,TRBD1,TRBJ2-3,CAAGGQGFFDTQYF,TGTGCCGCGGGGGGACAGGGGTTTTTTGATACGCAGTATTTT
.,TRBV5-1,TRBD2,TRBJ2-7,CASSYTSGREASYEQYF,TGCGCCAGCAGCTACACTAGCGGGAGGGAAGCGTCCTACGAGCAGTACTTC
few,TRBV29-1,.,TRBJ2-1,CSVLREPAGNEQFF,TGCAGCGTCCTTAGAGAACCCGCGGGGAATGAGCAGTTCTTC
.,TRBV25-1,.,TRBJ1-2,CASSETRADGGNYGYTF,TGTGCCAGCAGTGAAACCCGAGCAGACGGGGGGAACTATGGCTACACCTTC
few,TRBV29-1,TRBD2,TRBJ2-1,CSTMTSGSYNEQFF,TGCAGCACTATGACTAGCGGGTCCTACAATGAGCAGTTCTTC
few,TRBV20-1,TRBD2,TRBJ2-4,CSARRGGVKNIQYF,TGCAGTGCTAGGCGGGGAGGGGTCAAAAACATTCAGTACTTC
.,TRBV20-1,.,TRBJ2-1,CSAHRGGYNEQFF,TGCAGTGCCCACAGGGGAGGCTACAATGAGCAGTTCTTC
few,TRBV2,TRBD2,TRBJ2-1,CASSGELAGHEQFF,TGTGCCAGCAGTGGGGAACTAGCGGGACATGAGCAGTTCTTC
.,TRBV9,.,TRBJ2-3,CASSVEHRAFGDTQYF,TGTGCCAGCAGCGTAGAGCACAGGGCCTTTGGAGATACGCAGTATTTT
few,TRBV10-3,.,TRBJ2-7,CAISAGTRGYEQYF,TGTGCCATCAGTGCGGGGACCCGGGGATACGAGCAGTACTTC
.,TRBV28,.,TRBJ2-7,CASKPQGVLGEQYF,TGTGCCAGCAAACCCCAAGGGGTTTTGGGCGAGCAGTACTTC
.,TRBV9,.,TRBJ2-3,CASSPRGREATDTQYF,TGTGCCAGCAGCCCACGGGGAAGAGAGGCCACAGATACGCAGTATTTT
few,TRBV20-1,.,TRBJ2-7,CSATRDPAYEQYF,TGCAGTGCTACGCGGGACCCCGCCTACGAGCAGTACTTC
.,TRBV12-3/TRBV12-4,.,TRBJ1-2,CASSPARRNYGYTF,TGTGCCAGCAGTCCAGCCAGGCGCAACTATGGCTACACCTTC
.,TRBV29-1,.,TRBJ2-5,CSVSTRKETRYF,TGCAGCGTTTCCACTAGGAAAGAGACCCGGTACTTC
few,TRBV4-1,.,TRBJ1-1,CASSHPGRGDTEAFF,TGCGCCAGCAGCCACCCAGGGAGGGGTGACACTGAAGCTTTCTTT
few,TRBV3-1,.,TRBJ2-1,CASSQEPSEYNEQFF,TGTGCCAGCAGCCAAGAGCCTAGCGAATACAATGAGCAGTTCTTC
.,TRBV7-6,.,TRBJ1-4,CASSLLGGMNEKLFF,TGTGCCAGCAGCCTCTTGGGGGGTATGAATGAAAAACTGTTTTTT
.,TRBV7-3,TRBD2,TRBJ2-7,CASSLLAGGYYEQYF,TGTGCCAGCAGCTTACTAGCGGGAGGGTACTACGAGCAGTACTTC
.,TRBV4-1,.,TRBJ2-1,CASSQELGAHEQFF,TGCGCCAGCAGCCAAGAATTGGGGGCCCATGAGCAGTTCTTC
few,TRBV7-2,TRBD2,TRBJ2-5,CASSMRLAETQYF,TGTGCCAGCAGCATGAGACTAGCGGAGACCCAGTACTTC
few,TRBV6-5,.,TRBJ2-5,CASSVQLAGLETQYF,TGTGCCAGCAGTGTCCAACTGGCGGGGTTAGAGACCCAGTACTTC
few,TRBV29-1,.,TRBJ2-1,CSVGQGENEQFF,TGCAGCGTTGGGCAGGGAGAAAATGAGCAGTTCTTC